Each of the 2 T cell receptor beta chains below was sequenced from the same sample in a study of T cells after yellow fever vaccination. TCRdb analysed the 5' RACE reads with MiXCR anew, one entry per CDR3 protein. The data show some 300,000 distinct CDR3 sequences, with about 10% seen just once and 3% to 3.5% held by the top ten. Specimen: CD4+ T cells sorted from PBMCs, collected 45 days after the yellow fever booster vaccination. The receptors come from a man aged 18 to 29 who received the YFV17D yellow fever vaccine.

The J gene is TRBJ2-1, the V gene TRBV20-1, with D perhaps TRBD1 (5 bases). The V end was cut by 4 bases, the J end by 0 bases, with 13 bases between. The CDR3 has 15 amino acids. The germline gives CDR1 DFQATT, CDR2 SNEGSKA (reference sequence). CDR3 sequence reads: CSAIGKGLSYNEQFF. The CDR3 DNA follows: TGCAGTGCTATAGGGAAGGGGCTCTCCTACAATGAGCAGTTCTTC.

The rearrangement links TRBV4-3 to TRBJ1-2; 7 positions agree with TRBD1. Trimming removed 4 bases from V and 4 bases from J; junction bases left unmatched: 6. Per the germline V gene, CDR1 is LGHNA and CDR2 is YSLEER. This CDR3 region has 14 residues. CDR3 amino acids: CASSRETGLYGYTF. The CDR3 bases are TGCGCCAGCAGCCGCGAGACAGGGCTCTATGGCTACACCTTC.